Presented here are 18 T cell receptor beta chains from one specimen sequenced in a study of Ad26.COV2.S vaccination and SARS-CoV-2 variants. The repertoire was sequenced with immunoSEQ multiplex PCR; TCRdb's copy has only in-frame clones and lacks some. The repertoire holds about 480,000 clones, with about 83% as singletons. As for treatment: 19 received Ad26.COV2.S at low or high dose, single or two shots; several received placebo; per-sample allocation not given. Samples came from day 63 after the first vaccine or placebo injection. Sequenced here: peripheral blood, sampled in a trial of Ad26.COV2.S vaccine versus placebo. Receptors were obtained from a person between 18 and 60 years old who received the Ad26.COV2.S COVID-19 vaccine or a placebo.

This chain connects TRBV2 to TRBJ1-4; TRBD1 is a possible D gene (6 bases). Trimming pared 6 bases from V and 3 bases from J, leaving 26 bases between. Germline values: CDR1 SNHLY, CDR2 FYNNEI. CDR3 length: 19 residues. The CDR3 DNA reads as TGTGCCAGCAGGCAAAGCTCCGGCAGGGGAGGTTTATCTAATGAAAAACTGTTTTTT. It yields the protein CASRQSSGRGGLSNEKLFF.

The V call is TRBV28, the J call TRBJ1-5; the D gene is possibly TRBD1 (6 bases). CDR3 length: 14 residues. V was pared by 6 bases and J by 6 bases, with 15 bases between. Germline V gene lookup returns CDR1 MDHEN and CDR2 SYDVKM. CDR3 nucleotide sequence: TGTGCCAGCAGAATACAGGGTGAGGGTCAGCCCCAGCATTTT. It yields the protein CASRIQGEGQPQHF.

The J gene is TRBJ2-7, the V gene TRBV13, with 7 bases lining up with TRBD2. With 2 bases clipped from V and 3 bases from J, the junction kept 22 bases outside the gene matches. This CDR3 is built from 20 residues. In germline, CDR1 is PRHDT, CDR2 FYEKMQ (reference sequence). The CDR3 loop is CASSLRGRLAAGLPLYEQYF. The CDR3 DNA reads as TGTGCCAGCAGCTTACGGGGCCGGCTAGCGGCTGGGCTCCCCCTCTACGAGCAGTACTTC.

The chain employs TRBV30 and TRBJ1-5; no firm D call. Trimming left V 2 bases short and J 3 bases short, with 8 bases between. The CDR3 totals 13 residues. Germline loops: CDR1 GTSNPN, CDR2 SVGIG (reference sequence). The CDR3 DNA is TGTGCCTGGAGTTTGGACTACAATCAGCCCCAGCATTTT. It yields the protein CAWSLDYNQPQHF.

This CDR3 is CASVDPGQTQYF. In DNA form, the CDR3 reads TGTGCCAGCGTGGACCCCGGCCAGACCCAGTACTTC. The chain couples TRBV6-5 to TRBJ2-5; no definite D call. The CDR3 has 12 amino acids. V was pared by 8 bases and J by 6 bases, with 13 bases between. Germline V lookup: CDR1 MNHEY, CDR2 SVGAGI.

The chain is built from TRBV12-3 or TRBV12-4 and TRBJ1-1; D remains ambiguous. V lost 3 bases and J lost 1, with 6 bases in between. This CDR3 spans 13 amino acids. CDR3 coding DNA: TGTGCCAGCAGTTTCGCCTCGAACACTGAAGCTTTCTTT. It specifies CASSFASNTEAFF.

The CDR3 coding sequence is TGCGCCAGCAGGGAGGGACTAGCAGCGTCGGATGAGCAGTTCTTC. It specifies CASREGLAASDEQFF. This chain joins TRBV5-1 and TRBJ2-1, with 9 nucleotides matching TRBD2. This CDR3 has 15 residues. CDR1 SGHRS and CDR2 YFSETQ come from the germline V gene. Losses at the gene ends were 5 bases for V and 8 bases for J; bases not matched to a gene: 11.

The chain couples TRBV19 to TRBJ2-1; 9 bases agree with TRBD2. V shed 4 bases, J shed 8 bases, and the junction held 12 bases outside the gene matches. Per the germline V gene, CDR1 is LNHDA and CDR2 is SQIVND (reference sequence). The CDR3 spans 16 residues. CDR3 nucleotide sequence: TGTGCCAGTAGTAAAACGCCGGGACTAGCTTTCGATGAGCAGTTCTTC. This sequence encodes CASSKTPGLAFDEQFF.

Details on this clone: Relative to the germline gene, one junction end is altered; a read error may explain this. This chain links TRBV7-7 with TRBJ1-6; the match to TRBD1 covers 7 bases. CDR1 is SSHAT, CDR2 FNYEAQ, per germline (reference sequence). The CDR3 has 14 residues. In DNA form, the CDR3 reads TGTGCTAGCAGCCTCGGGACAGAGAATTCACCCCTCCACTTT. This translates into CASSLGTENSPLHF.

V gene TRBV19 combines with J gene TRBJ2-2; TRBD2 aligns across 10 bases. Germline lookup yields CDR1 LNHDA and CDR2 SQIVND (reference sequence). CDR3 length: 14 amino acids. V dropped 4 bases and J dropped 5; count of bases not matched to a gene: 1. The CDR3: CASSKLAGTGELFF. CDR3 in DNA: TGTGCCAGTAGTAAACTAGCGGGGACCGGGGAGCTGTTTTTT.

The V call is TRBV7-2, the J call TRBJ2-5; no reliable D call. The germline V gene encodes CDR1 SGHTA and CDR2 FQGNSA. The CDR3 length is 13 residues. V lost 3 bases and J 2 bases, leaving 7 bases between the germline ends. CDR3 amino acids: CASSFQVQETQYF. The CDR3 bases are TGTGCCAGCAGCTTCCAGGTTCAAGAGACCCAGTACTTC.

The genes are TRBV7-8 and TRBJ2-1; 9 nucleotides match TRBD2. This CDR3 comprises 15 residues. V was clipped by 1 base and J by 4 bases; unmatched bases: 2. The germline CDR1 and CDR2 sequences are SGHVS and FQNEAQ. CDR3 nucleotide sequence: TGTGCCAGCAGCTTAGGACTAGCGGAGTACAATGAGCAGTTCTTC. It yields the protein CASSLGLAEYNEQFF.

The chain employs TRBV6-5 and TRBJ1-1; 11 bases are a match to TRBD1. The J segment lost 6 bases and the V segment lost 7 bases, leaving 7 bases of the junction unmatched. Germline values: CDR1 MNHEY, CDR2 SVGAGI. CDR3 length: 14 residues. CDR3 amino acids: CASKRTGGIAEAFF. The CDR3 nucleotides read TGTGCCAGCAAACGGACAGGGGGCATCGCTGAAGCTTTCTTT.

This rearrangement joins TRBV5-4 to TRBJ2-1, with D possibly being TRBD1 or TRBD2 (5 bases each). Between the trimmed V and J ends, which lost 3 bases and 5 bases, there was a span of 18 bases. The CDR3 extends over 16 amino acids. The germline CDR1 and CDR2 sequences are SGHNT and YYREEE (reference sequence). CDR3 residues: CASSSPWGSGDNEQFF. In DNA, the CDR3 is TGTGCCAGCAGCTCCCCTTGGGGGAGCGGTGACAATGAGCAGTTCTTC.

The V gene is TRBV4-2, the J gene TRBJ1-2; the D is unclear. The V end lost 0 bases, the J end lost 7 bases, and 9 bases lay between the germline ends. The CDR3 has 13 amino acids. In germline, CDR1 is LGHNA, CDR2 YNFKEQ. The CDR3 loop reads CASSQDRAAGYTF. As DNA, the CDR3 is TGTGCCAGCAGCCAAGATCGGGCAGCTGGCTACACCTTC.

The chain employs TRBV11-1 and TRBJ2-3; 8 bases agree with TRBD2. V lost 5 bases, J lost 9 bases, and 10 bases stayed unmatched. Germline V gene data show CDR1 as SGHAT and CDR2 as FQDESV (reference sequence). This CDR3 region has 14 residues. The CDR3 bases are TGTGCCAGCAGCCAAGGACTAGCTTGGGGGACGCAGTATTTT. Its translation is CASSQGLAWGTQYF.

A single count supports this clone. The chain links TRBV28 to TRBJ1-5; 8 nucleotides match TRBD1. V trimming: 8 bases; J trimming: 1 base; junction bases outside the gene matches: 7. From germline, CDR1 is MDHEN and CDR2 SYDVKM. The CDR3 is made up of 15 amino acids. The CDR3 protein is CASGDRGGSNQPQHF. The CDR3 nucleotides read TGTGCCAGCGGAGACAGGGGCGGGAGCAATCAGCCCCAGCATTTT.

A remark on this clone: Other nucleotide sequences from this sample produce the same CDR3. The chain carries TRBV30 and TRBJ2-1; unclear D gene. The CDR3 consists of 10 residues. Trimming cost V 2 bases and J 7 bases, with 3 bases left between them. Germline CDR1 reads GTSNPN; CDR2 reads SVGIG (reference sequence). This chain's CDR3 is CAWSLNEQFF. Written as DNA, the CDR3 is TGTGCCTGGAGTTTGAATGAGCAGTTCTTC.